Below are 31 T cell receptor beta chains sequenced from a single sample in a study of lymphopenia after photon versus proton radiotherapy. Using immunoSEQ multiplex PCR, the repertoire was profiled, and TCRdb retains in-frame clones only, with some absent. The table shows about 28,000 clones, with about four fifths occurring only once. Here the sequenced sample was peripheral blood, taken from a patient treated with photon-based radiotherapy. These TCRs come from a middle-aged man with gastric cancer.

The CDR3 sequence: CASSESGWNTEAFF. CDR3 nucleotides: TGTGCCAGCAGTGAATCAGGGTGGAACACTGAAGCTTTCTTT. The V and J genes are TRBV6-1 and TRBJ1-1; tentatively, D is TRBD1 (5 bases). CDR1 MNHNS and CDR2 SASEGT come from the germline V gene. Trimming took off 2 bases at V and 1 base at J, with 8 bases between the two ends. CDR3 length: 14 amino acids.

The gene calls are TRBV4-1 and TRBJ1-3; possibly TRBD1 for D (5 bases). Germline CDR1 and CDR2: MGHRA and YSYEKL. Trimming removed 0 bases at V and 0 bases at J, with 12 bases between. The CDR3 runs 17 residues. In DNA, the CDR3 is TGCGCCAGCAGCCAAGATCCGGGACGGATCTCTGGAAACACCATATATTTT. It translates to CASSQDPGRISGNTIYF.

This chain links TRBV9 with TRBJ1-6, with D possibly TRBD1 on 6 matching bases. The CDR3 runs to 14 residues. CDR1 is SGDLS and CDR2 is YYNGEE in the germline V gene. V shed 3 bases and J shed 6 bases, with 10 bases lying between them. CDR3 in amino acids: CASSATGINSPLHF. The CDR3 DNA sequence: TGTGCCAGCAGCGCTACAGGGATTAATTCACCCCTCCACTTT.

This clone showed up just once. The gene calls are TRBV15 and TRBJ2-1, with D hard to call. The CDR3 extends over 13 amino acids. Trimming stripped 0 bases from V and 10 bases from J, with 10 bases between. CDR1 and CDR2 (germline): LNHNV, YYDKDF (reference sequence). The CDR3 sequence: CATSRDQLGEQFF. CDR3 coding DNA: TGTGCCACCAGCAGAGATCAATTGGGCGAGCAGTTCTTC.

CDR3 amino acids: CASSLSSSGGQYNEQFF. CDR3 nucleotides: TGTGCCAGCAGCCTCTCTAGCTCGGGGGGCCAATACAATGAGCAGTTCTTC. The rearrangement links TRBV4-2 to TRBJ2-1, with D possibly matching TRBD2 (7 bases). The germline CDR1 and CDR2 sequences are LGHNA and YNFKEQ. The CDR3 is made up of 17 amino acids. Trimming removed 4 bases from V and 4 bases from J, with 20 bases in between.

This chain uses TRBV2 with TRBJ1-2, with D possibly matching TRBD1 (5 bases). V was cut by 3 bases and J by 5 bases, with 10 bases left in between. The CDR3 sequence is 13 residues long. CDR1 and CDR2 (germline): SNHLY, FYNNEI. The CDR3 is CASSEGRLYGYTF. CDR3 coding DNA: TGTGCCAGCAGTGAGGGGCGCCTATATGGCTACACCTTC.

Comments on this clone: At the DNA level, this CDR3 is encoded by other sequences in the same sample as well. The V gene is TRBV7-8, the J gene TRBJ1-5; TRBD1 matches 7 bases. After removal of 5 bases from V and 1 base from J, the junction contained 14 bases not matched to a gene. CDR3 length: 18 amino acids. Germline-derived CDR1 and CDR2 are SGHVS and FQNEAQ. CDR3 sequence reads: CASSRALGGPGSNQPQHF. The CDR3 region has the DNA TGTGCCAGCAGCAGAGCTCTAGGGGGCCCGGGGAGCAATCAGCCCCAGCATTTT. The variable domain in full, with the rest retrieved from reference TRBV7-8 and TRBJ1-5, is GAGVSQSPRYKVAKRGQDVALRCDPISGHVSLFWYQQALGQGPEFLTYFQNEAQLDKSGLPSDRFFAERPEGSVSTLKIQRTQQEDSAVYLCASSRALGGPGSNQPQHFGDGTRLSIL.

This rearrangement joins TRBV4-3 to TRBJ1-1, with TRBD1 matching 7 bases. The J segment lost 0 bases and the V segment lost 6 bases, leaving 4 bases of the junction unmatched. CDR1 and CDR2 from the germline V gene are LGHNA and YSLEER. This CDR3 contains 14 residues. This CDR3 is CASSRGGMNTEAFF. The DNA for the CDR3 is TGCGCCAGCAGTCGAGGGGGCATGAACACTGAAGCTTTCTTT.

V and J are TRBV19 and TRBJ2-6; D unclear. CDR1 LNHDA and CDR2 SQIVND come from the germline V gene (reference sequence). The CDR3 spans 15 residues. V was pared by 6 bases and J by 2 bases, with 11 bases between. The DNA for the CDR3 is TGTGCCAGTAGCCCGGCCGGGCCTGGGGCCAACGTCCTGACTTTC. Its protein product is CASSPAGPGANVLTF.

The genes are TRBV5-1 and TRBJ1-1, with a possible D match to TRBD1 (5 bases). Germline loops: CDR1 SGHRS, CDR2 YFSETQ. The CDR3 has 14 residues. V was clipped by 0 bases and J by 5 bases, with 11 bases between them. CDR3 sequence: CASSLGGGRTEAFF. In DNA form, the CDR3 reads TGCGCCAGCAGCTTGGGCGGGGGTAGGACTGAAGCTTTCTTT. Filled out from reference TRBV5-1 and TRBJ1-1, the complete variable domain reads KAGVTQTPRYLIKTRGQQVTLSCSPISGHRSVSWYQQTPGQGLQFLFEYFSETQRNKGNFPGRFSGRQFSNSRSEMNVSTLELGDSALYLCASSLGGGRTEAFFGQGTRLTVV.

The chain recombines TRBV29-1 with TRBJ1-2, with D possibly being TRBD1 (5 bases). Germline assignment: CDR1 SQVTM and CDR2 ANQGSEA. The CDR3 totals 13 residues. The ends were cut back, 3 bases at V and 6 bases at J, with 14 bases in the middle. CDR3 protein: CSVESGLRDGYTF. The CDR3 nucleotides read TGCAGCGTTGAGTCGGGGCTAAGGGATGGCTACACCTTC.

The genes are TRBV5-5 and TRBJ2-7, with a possible D match to TRBD1 (5 bases). V lost 0 bases and J 0 bases, leaving 13 bases between the germline ends. CDR3 length: 16 residues. Looked up from germline, CDR1 is SGHKS and CDR2 is YYEKEE (reference sequence). CDR3 in amino acids: CASSLAWRQRSYEQYV. The CDR3 DNA reads as TGTGCCAGCAGCTTGGCCTGGAGACAGCGCTCCTACGAGCAGTACGTC.

The chain employs TRBV11-2 and TRBJ1-1; D ambiguous. CDR1 SGHAT and CDR2 FQNNGV come from the germline V gene. Trimming took off 3 bases at V and 10 bases at J, with 9 bases between the two ends. There are 11 residues in the CDR3. CDR3 sequence: CASSLLLRAFF. The DNA of the CDR3 is TGTGCCAGCAGCTTGTTATTGAGAGCTTTCTTT. Together with reference TRBV11-2 and TRBJ1-1, the CDR3 gives the full variable domain: EAGVAQSPRYKIIEKRQSVAFWCNPISGHATLYWYQQILGQGPKLLIQFQNNGVVDDSQLPKDRFSAERLKGVDSTLKIQPAKLEDSAVYLCASSLLLRAFFGQGTRLTVV.

V and J are TRBV7-9 and TRBJ2-7, with 7 bases fitting TRBD1. Per the germline V gene, CDR1 is SEHNR and CDR2 is FQNEAQ (reference sequence). V was pared by 1 base and J by 4 bases, with 13 bases of the junction left unmatched. The CDR3 runs to 17 residues. CDR3 sequence reads: CASSLGQGGVGGYEQYV. The CDR3 DNA is TGTGCCAGCAGCTTAGGACAGGGTGGGGTTGGTGGATACGAGCAGTACGTC.

V and J are TRBV9 and TRBJ1-5; tentative D call: TRBD1 (5 bases). This CDR3 contains 14 residues. V was shortened by 2 bases and J by 0 bases, with 6 bases between the two germline ends. CDR1 is SGDLS, CDR2 YYNGEE, per germline. The CDR3 DNA reads TGTGCCAGCAGCGTTGGGGGTAGCAATCAGCCCCAGCATTTT. Translated: CASSVGGSNQPQHF.

This chain connects TRBV2 to TRBJ2-1; D may be TRBD1 (6 bases). V was shortened by 3 bases and J by 7 bases, with 16 bases between the two germline ends. CDR3 length equals 15 residues. Per germline, CDR1 SNHLY and CDR2 FYNNEI. The CDR3: CASSDVQGERNEQFF. The CDR3 nucleotides read TGTGCCAGCAGTGACGTACAGGGTGAGAGGAATGAGCAGTTCTTC.

This chain joins TRBV5-1 and TRBJ2-2, with a weak D call TRBD1 (5 bases). The CDR3 is 17 residues long. Trimming took 6 bases from V and 0 from J, leaving 18 bases between them. Looked up from germline, CDR1 is SGHRS and CDR2 is YFSETQ. CDR3 coding DNA: TGCGCCAGCACATCGCACGAAACAGGACCGAACACCGGGGAGCTGTTTTTT. Its translation is CASTSHETGPNTGELFF. Variable domain in full (rest from reference TRBV5-1 and TRBJ2-2): KAGVTQTPRYLIKTRGQQVTLSCSPISGHRSVSWYQQTPGQGLQFLFEYFSETQRNKGNFPGRFSGRQFSNSRSEMNVSTLELGDSALYLCASTSHETGPNTGELFFGEGSRLTVL.

This chain uses TRBV7-7 with TRBJ2-5; perhaps TRBD1 as D (6 bases). Trimming took off 2 bases at V and 5 bases at J, with 12 bases between the two ends. Per the germline V gene, CDR1 is SSHAT and CDR2 is FNYEAQ (reference sequence). The CDR3 loop spans 14 amino acids. The CDR3 region is CASSLSTGMETQYF. CDR3 bases: TGTGCCAGCAGCTTAAGCACAGGGATGGAGACCCAGTACTTC.

This clone was seen a handful of times. The rearrangement links TRBV5-6 to TRBJ2-1, with 8 bases fitting TRBD2. Germline trimming cut 2 bases from V and 0 bases from J; bases unmatched to any gene: 4. The CDR3 covers 16 residues. The germline V gene has CDR1 SGHDT and CDR2 YYEEEE. DNA of the CDR3: TGTGCCAGCAGCTTCCAGCGGGGGCGCTCCTACAATGAGCAGTTCTTC. It translates to CASSFQRGRSYNEQFF.

The chain couples TRBV19 to TRBJ2-5; D is possibly TRBD1 or TRBD2 (5 bases each). This CDR3 is 15 amino acids long. In germline, CDR1 is LNHDA, CDR2 SQIVND (reference sequence). V lost 6 bases and J 5 bases, leaving 19 bases between the germline ends. The CDR3 DNA is TGTGCCAGTAGCGGCCCGGGACCCTCCGGGGAGACCCAGTACTTC. It codes for CASSGPGPSGETQYF.

The chain joins TRBV21-1 to TRBJ2-7. TRBV21-1 is termed a pseudogene. This CDR3 is 13 amino acids long. The CDR3 reads CASSKGVSYEQYV. DNA of the CDR3: TGTGCCAGCAGCAAGGGGGTCAGTTACGAGCAGTACGTC.

The gene calls are TRBV19 and TRBJ2-4, with TRBD1 identical over 8 bases. Per the germline V gene, CDR1 is LNHDA and CDR2 is SQIVND (reference sequence). J was trimmed by 8 bases and V by 2 bases; bases with no gene match: 11. The CDR3 is 16 residues long. The CDR3 DNA sequence: TGTGCCAGTAGTATAAACCGGGACAGGTTACGATACATTCAGTACTTC. This encodes CASSINRDRLRYIQYF.

The chain uses TRBV7-3 and TRBJ2-2; a weak D match, TRBD1 (6 bases). V was cut by 1 base and J by 6 bases, with 9 bases left in between. The CDR3 length is 14 residues. The germline V gene has CDR1 SGHTA and CDR2 FQGTGA. The CDR3 sequence is CASSLITGPGELFF. The CDR3 DNA follows: TGTGCCAGCAGCTTAATTACAGGGCCCGGGGAGCTGTTTTTT.

The chain employs TRBV18 and TRBJ2-2; D possibly corresponds to TRBD2 (5 bases). Trimming took off 0 bases at V and 6 bases at J, with 32 bases between the two ends. Germline CDR1 and CDR2: KGHSH and LQKENI. The CDR3 consists of 22 residues. CDR3 in DNA: TGTGCCAGCTCACCACCGTCGTGGTCGGACTTACGGGTTTCCAGGTCCGCCGGGGAGCTGTTTTTT. Translation gives CASSPPSWSDLRVSRSAGELFF.

The gene calls are TRBV5-6 and TRBJ2-5; D may be TRBD2 (5 bases). Trimming removed 6 bases from V and 2 bases from J, with 17 bases in between. CDR1 is SGHDT and CDR2 is YYEEEE in the germline V gene. This CDR3 is 15 amino acids long. The CDR3 loop reads CASKPLARRQETQYF. DNA for the CDR3: TGTGCCAGCAAACCGCTAGCACGTAGGCAAGAGACCCAGTACTTC. Full variable domain (rest looked up from reference TRBV5-6 and TRBJ2-5): DAGVTQSPTHLIKTRGQQVTLRCSPKSGHDTVSWYQQALGQGPQFIFQYYEEEERQRGNFPDRFSGHQFPNYSSELNVNALLLGDSALYLCASKPLARRQETQYFGPGTRLLVL.

This clone was observed once. J is TRBJ1-2 and V is TRBV6-5, with D possibly being TRBD1 (6 bases). The CDR3 spans 15 residues. Between the trimmed V and J ends, which lost 0 bases and 8 bases, there was a span of 16 bases. CDR1 is MNHEY, CDR2 SVGAGI, per germline. DNA of the CDR3: TGTGCCAGCAGTTACTCGGAACAGGGTCGGCGGGGCTACACCTTC. Protein: CASSYSEQGRRGYTF.

This clone was seen a few times. V usage is TRBV19 and J usage is TRBJ1-5; D is undetermined. Germline CDR1 LNHDA, CDR2 SQIVND (reference sequence). The ends were cut back, 6 bases at V and 6 bases at J, with 12 bases in the middle. CDR3 length: 13 amino acids. This CDR3 is CASRAGLGQPQHF. The CDR3 nucleotides are TGTGCCAGTAGGGCCGGACTCGGTCAGCCCCAGCATTTT.

This chain uses TRBV29-1 with TRBJ1-2; TRBD1 matches 7 bases. The V segment lost 8 bases and the J segment 7 bases; nucleotides outside the gene matches: 19. The CDR3 has 15 residues. Germline V CDR1 and CDR2: SQVTM, ANQGSEA. CDR3 DNA sequence: TGCAGCCACGGTGGTCCGGGACAGAAGACGGGTGGCTACACCTTC. It codes for CSHGGPGQKTGGYTF.

The chain couples TRBV4-1 to TRBJ1-1; D remains ambiguous. The ends were cut back, 1 base at V and 2 bases at J, with 14 bases in the middle. The germline CDR1 and CDR2 sequences are MGHRA and YSYEKL. The CDR3 loop spans 16 amino acids. CDR3 residues: CASSQVGVPYNTEAFF. Here the CDR3 DNA reads TGCGCCAGCAGCCAAGTCGGGGTCCCATACAACACTGAAGCTTTCTTT.

The chain links TRBV28 to TRBJ1-5; tentatively, D is TRBD1 (5 bases). The V gene lost 3 bases and the J gene lost 2 bases, with 20 bases spanning the gap. CDR3 length: 18 amino acids. CDR1 and CDR2 from the germline V gene are MDHEN and SYDVKM. The CDR3 spells CASSFMIGTFFGNQPQHF. The CDR3 DNA follows: TGTGCCAGCAGTTTCATGATTGGGACCTTCTTTGGCAATCAGCCCCAGCATTTT.

This clone has a single count. The chain has TRBV7-2 and TRBJ2-7; 10 bases align to TRBD2. CDR1 and CDR2 from the germline V gene are SGHTA and FQGNSA. The ends lost 1 base at V and 1 base at J; junction bases unmatched: 7. This CDR3 region has 17 residues. CDR3 amino acids: CASSLGPGTSVSYEQYF. In nucleotides, the CDR3 is TGTGCCAGCAGCTTAGGCCCTGGGACTAGCGTGTCCTACGAGCAGTACTTC.